Here is one T cell receptor beta chain with its context. Its antigen is currently unknown. The authors reverse transcribed all of the isolated RNA, so sequencing captured expressed TCRB transcripts. Sequencing was performed with immunoSEQ multiplex PCR; in TCRdb, only in-frame clones are kept and a portion is missing. The data show under 800,000 clones, about a sixth seen once. The data belong to a study of beta chain features in type 1 diabetes. Study background: Healthy donors, compared against patients, showed similar age, gender and cell yields.

The CDR3 has 12 amino acids. Germline V gene data show CDR1 as SGHTA and CDR2 as FQGNSA. V was trimmed by 0 bases and J by 8 bases, leaving 7 bases between them. Study observations and caveats: Across patients, naive, central memory and Treg TCRB repertoires exhibited apparently greater similarity than was observed across healthy donors.

Sorting that relied on CD45RO/CCR7/CD25/CD127/CD95/CD27 yielded CD4+ naive, central memory, regulatory and stem cell-like memory cells. Sequencing used naive CD4+ T cells from blood. The TCR was taken from a man between 18 and 29 years old in good health. The rearrangement joins TRBV7-2 to TRBJ1-2; a weak D match, TRBD1 (5 bases). CDR3 region: CASSLAGAGYTF. CDR3 in DNA: TGTGCCAGCAGCTTAGCAGGGGCCGGCTACACCTTC.